Given below is one T cell receptor beta chain in context. What it recognizes is unknown. The CDR3 sequence is 10 residues long. The germline gives CDR1 SEHNR, CDR2 FQNEAQ (reference sequence). V lost 8 bases and J lost 7, with 6 bases in between. Time point given: 2015-2016 season, pre-vaccination. Subjects lived in the community and lacked influenza vaccine within the prior 6 months. Generated by immunoSEQ multiplex PCR, the TCRdb table keeps only in-frame clones and is missing some. The sample contains under 8,500 clones, around 86% of which appear only once. These data are taken from a study of follicular helper T cells after annual influenza vaccination. Study-level findings and limits: The much larger non-cTfh compartments may have been undersampled. Each annual vaccination recalled recurring oligoclonal ICOS+CD38+ cTfh clonotypes.

The clonotype was recovered from an adult who received the influenza vaccine. Sequenced material: CXCR5- memory CD4+ T cells sorted from blood, taken on the day of influenza vaccination. The V call is TRBV7-9, the J call TRBJ2-1; D ambiguous. The CDR3 sequence is CASGSNEQFF. The CDR3 DNA reads TGTGCCAGCGGCAGTAATGAGCAGTTCTTC.